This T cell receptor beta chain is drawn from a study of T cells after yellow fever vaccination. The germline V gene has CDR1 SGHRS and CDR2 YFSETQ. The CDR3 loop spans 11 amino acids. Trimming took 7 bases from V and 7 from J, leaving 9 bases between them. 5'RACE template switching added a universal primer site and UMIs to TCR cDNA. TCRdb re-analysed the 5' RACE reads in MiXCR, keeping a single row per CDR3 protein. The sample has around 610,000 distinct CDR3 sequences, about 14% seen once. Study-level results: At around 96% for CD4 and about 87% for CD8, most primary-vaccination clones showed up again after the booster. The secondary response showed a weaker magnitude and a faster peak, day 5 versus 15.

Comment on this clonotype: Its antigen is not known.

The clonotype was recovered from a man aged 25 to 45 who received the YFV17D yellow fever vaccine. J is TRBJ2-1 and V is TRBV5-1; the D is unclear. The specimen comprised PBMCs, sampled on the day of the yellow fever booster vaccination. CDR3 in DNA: TGCGCCAGCGGTCTCGGGAATGAGCAGTTCTTC. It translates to CASGLGNEQFF.